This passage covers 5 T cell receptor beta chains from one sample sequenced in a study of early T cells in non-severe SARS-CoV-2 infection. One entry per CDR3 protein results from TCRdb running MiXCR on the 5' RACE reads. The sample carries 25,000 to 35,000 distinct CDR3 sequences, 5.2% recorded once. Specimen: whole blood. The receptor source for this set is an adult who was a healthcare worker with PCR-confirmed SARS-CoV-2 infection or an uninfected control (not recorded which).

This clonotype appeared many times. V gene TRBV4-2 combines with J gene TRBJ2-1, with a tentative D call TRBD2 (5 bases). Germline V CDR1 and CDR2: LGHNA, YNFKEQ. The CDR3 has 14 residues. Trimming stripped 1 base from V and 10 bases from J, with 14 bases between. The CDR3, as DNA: TGTGCCAGCAGCCAAGTGAGAAGCGGTCCGGAGCAGTTCTTC. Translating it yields CASSQVRSGPEQFF.

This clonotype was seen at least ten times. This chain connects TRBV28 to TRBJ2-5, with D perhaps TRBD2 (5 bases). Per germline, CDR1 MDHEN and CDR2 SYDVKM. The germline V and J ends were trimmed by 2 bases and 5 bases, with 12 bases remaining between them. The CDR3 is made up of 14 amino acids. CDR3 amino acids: CASSLLSGLETQYF. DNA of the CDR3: TGTGCCAGCAGTTTACTCTCCGGACTGGAGACCCAGTACTTC.

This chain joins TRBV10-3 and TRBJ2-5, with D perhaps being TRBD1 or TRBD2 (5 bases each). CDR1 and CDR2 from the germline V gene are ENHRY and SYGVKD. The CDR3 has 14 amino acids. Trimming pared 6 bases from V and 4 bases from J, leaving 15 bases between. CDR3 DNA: TGTGCCATCAGGGGACCGGGACCCTCAGAGACCCAGTACTTC. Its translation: CAIRGPGPSETQYF.

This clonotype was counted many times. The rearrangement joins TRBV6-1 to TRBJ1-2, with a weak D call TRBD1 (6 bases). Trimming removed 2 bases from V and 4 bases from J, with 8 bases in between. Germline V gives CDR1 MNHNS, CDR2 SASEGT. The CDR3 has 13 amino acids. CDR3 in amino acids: CASSEIQGYGYTF. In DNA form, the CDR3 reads TGTGCCAGCAGTGAAATACAGGGCTATGGCTACACCTTC.

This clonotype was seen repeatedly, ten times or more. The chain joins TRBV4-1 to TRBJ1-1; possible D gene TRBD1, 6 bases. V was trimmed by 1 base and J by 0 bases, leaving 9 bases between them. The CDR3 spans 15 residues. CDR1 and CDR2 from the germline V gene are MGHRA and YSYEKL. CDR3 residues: CASSQGRGLNTEAFF. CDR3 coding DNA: TGCGCCAGCAGCCAAGGCCGGGGGCTGAACACTGAAGCTTTCTTT.